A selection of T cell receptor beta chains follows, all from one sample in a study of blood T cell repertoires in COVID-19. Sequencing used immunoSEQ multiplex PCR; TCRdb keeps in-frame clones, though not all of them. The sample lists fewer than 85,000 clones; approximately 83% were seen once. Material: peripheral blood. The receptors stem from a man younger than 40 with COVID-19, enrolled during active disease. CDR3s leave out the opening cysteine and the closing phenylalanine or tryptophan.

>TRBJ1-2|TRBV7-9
ASSRNANYGYT
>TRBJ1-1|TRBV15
ATSRDGGGTAF
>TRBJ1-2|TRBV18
ASSPPDTTGQGQRGYT
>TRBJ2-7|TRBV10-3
AVLGARDEQY
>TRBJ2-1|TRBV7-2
ASSQSGSSYNEQF
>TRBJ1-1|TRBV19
ASGRGETNTEAF
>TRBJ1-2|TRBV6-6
ASSRQGDGYT
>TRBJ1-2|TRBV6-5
ASGPILQGAEGYT
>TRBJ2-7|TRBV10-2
ASIQGVGPYEQY
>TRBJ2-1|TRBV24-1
ATSDGVTPTLAGKQF
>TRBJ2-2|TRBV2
ASSDGGSNTGELF
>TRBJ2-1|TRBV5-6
ASSPLTSGRYNEQF
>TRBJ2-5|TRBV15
ATSRVQEEETQY
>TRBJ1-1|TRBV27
ASSLSWQAEAF
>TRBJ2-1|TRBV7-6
ASSLLLLSTSNEQF
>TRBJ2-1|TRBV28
ASSLETGPYNEQF
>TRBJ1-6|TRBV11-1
ASTHGRGNSPLH
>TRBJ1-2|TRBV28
ASSGGGTDYGYT
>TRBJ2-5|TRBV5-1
ASRPEAGGNRPQY
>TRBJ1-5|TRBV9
ASSVGTGGLRGNNQPQH
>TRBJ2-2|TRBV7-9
ASSSPGEMNTGELF
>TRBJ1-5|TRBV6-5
ASRSGVSQPQH
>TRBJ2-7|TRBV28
ASSLIVAGEEYEQY
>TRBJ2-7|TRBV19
ASSIRGSDEQY
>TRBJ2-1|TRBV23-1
ASYNHLMAGNEQF
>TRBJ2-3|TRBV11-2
ASSFGGSLRTDTQY
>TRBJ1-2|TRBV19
ASSIEGGDLSGYT
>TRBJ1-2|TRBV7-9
ASSLERNYGYT
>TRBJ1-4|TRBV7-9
ASSLGMGGTGNEKLF